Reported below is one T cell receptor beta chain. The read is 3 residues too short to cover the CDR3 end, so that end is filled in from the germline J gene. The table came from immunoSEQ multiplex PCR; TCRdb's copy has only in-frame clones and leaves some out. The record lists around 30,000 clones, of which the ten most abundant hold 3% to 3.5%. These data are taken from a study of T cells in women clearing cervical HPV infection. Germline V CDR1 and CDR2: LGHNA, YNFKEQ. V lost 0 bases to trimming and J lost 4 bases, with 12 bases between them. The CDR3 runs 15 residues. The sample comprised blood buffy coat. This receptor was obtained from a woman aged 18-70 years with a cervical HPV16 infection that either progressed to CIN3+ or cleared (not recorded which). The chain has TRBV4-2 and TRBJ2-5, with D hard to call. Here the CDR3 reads CASSQEGRVGETQYF. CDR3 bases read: TGTGCCAGCAGCCAAGAAGGAAGGGTTGGAGAGACC.